These T cell receptor beta chains were read from a single sample in a study of STAT3 mutations in large granular lymphocyte leukemia. The assay was immunoSEQ multiplex PCR, and TCRdb's table has in-frame clones only and misses some. The repertoire holds about 6,000 clones, about 34% seen once, with about a sixth in the top ten. The sequenced sample consisted of peripheral blood mononuclear cells. The source is a woman in her thirties or forties with T-cell large granular lymphocyte leukemia. Some clones in this sample may be carry-over from other donors' samples. Each CDR3 is given with its conserved first and last residue. The D gene is left open where the match is weak. The listing skips clone size in some rows; elsewhere it reads once, few, many or a size class.

NA	TRBV7-9	TRBJ1-3	NA	15	TGTGCCAGCAGCTTCAGCGGCAGGGATGGAAACACCATATATTTT	CASSFSGRDGNTIYF
NA	TRBV6-5	TRBJ1-2	NA	13	TGTGCCAGCAGTTCGTCATCGGGCTATGGCTACACCTTC	CASSSSSGYGYTF
NA	TRBV18	TRBJ1-1	NA	18	TGTGCCAGCTCACCAGCGTCCCGTGGAGGGACCGTGAACACTGAAGCTTTCTTT	CASSPASRGGTVNTEAFF
NA	TRBV27	TRBJ1-5	NA	17	TGTGCCAGCAGTTTATTGTACGGGGGCTTGATCGGGGAGCCCCAGCATTTT	CASSLLYGGLIGEPQHF
NA	TRBV7-2	TRBJ2-5	large	15	TGTGCCAGCAGCTTCGGACTCCGGGCCCAAGAGACCCAGTACTTC	CASSFGLRAQETQYF
TRBD2	TRBV10-3	TRBJ2-7	NA	15	TGTGCCACCGGGAGGTCCCCGACGGGGGGCTACGAGCAGTACTTC	CATGRSPTGGYEQYF
TRBD1	TRBV5-1	TRBJ2-7	NA	13	TGCGCCAGCAGTCCGACAGGGTCCTACGAGCAGTACTTC	CASSPTGSYEQYF
NA	TRBV9	TRBJ1-1	few	14	TGTGCCAGCAGCCACGGGGGAGATGGCGCTGAAGCTTTCTTT	CASSHGGDGAEAFF
NA	TRBV11-1	TRBJ2-1	NA	14	TGTGCCAGCAGCTTACGGGTCTCCTACAATGAGCAGTTCTTC	CASSLRVSYNEQFF
NA	TRBV9	TRBJ1-1	once	12	TGTGCCAGCAGCGTAGGGTCTGCTGAAGCTTTCTTT	CASSVGSAEAFF
TRBD1	TRBV12-5	TRBJ1-5	NA	15	TGTGCTAGTGCCACAGGGGCGAGCGACAATCAGCCCCAGCATTTT	CASATGASDNQPQHF
NA	TRBV6-6	TRBJ1-2	NA	11	TGTGCCACCAGCCATGCAGGGAGTTACACCTTC	CATSHAGSYTF
NA	TRBV5-1	TRBJ1-2	few	14	TGCGCCAGCAGCTTGACCCAGGGTGGCTATGGCTACACCTTC	CASSLTQGGYGYTF